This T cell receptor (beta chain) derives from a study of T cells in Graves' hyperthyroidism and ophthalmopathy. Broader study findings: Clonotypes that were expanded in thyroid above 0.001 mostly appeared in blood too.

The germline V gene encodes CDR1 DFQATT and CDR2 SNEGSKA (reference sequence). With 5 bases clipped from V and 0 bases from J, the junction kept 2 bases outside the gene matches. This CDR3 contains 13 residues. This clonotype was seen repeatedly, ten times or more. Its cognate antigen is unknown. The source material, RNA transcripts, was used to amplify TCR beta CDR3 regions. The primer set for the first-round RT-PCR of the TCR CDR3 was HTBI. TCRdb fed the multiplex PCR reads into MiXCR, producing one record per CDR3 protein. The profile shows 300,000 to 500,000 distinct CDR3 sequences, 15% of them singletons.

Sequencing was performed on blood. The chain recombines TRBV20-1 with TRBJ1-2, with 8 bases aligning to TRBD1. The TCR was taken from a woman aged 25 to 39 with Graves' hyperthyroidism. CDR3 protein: CSARQGTNYGYTF. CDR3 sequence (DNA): TGCAGTGCTCGACAGGGGACTAACTATGGCTACACCTTC.